Below are 19 T cell receptor beta chains sequenced from a single sample in a study of T cells after somatic rescue of genetic block. Assay used: immunoSEQ multiplex PCR; TCRdb lists only in-frame clones, some missing. The table lists about 12,000 clones, over 60% of them singletons. The material sequenced was peripheral blood mononuclear cells (PBMCs). These receptors all come from a boy aged 5-17 years.

The chain employs TRBV6-5 and TRBJ1-1; TRBD1 is a possible D gene (5 bases). V dropped 9 bases and J dropped 1 base, with 12 bases sitting between them. Germline V CDR1 and CDR2: MNHEY, SVGAGI. The CDR3 is 13 residues long. CDR3: CASLDISNTEAFF. The CDR3 nucleotides are TGTGCCAGTTTGGACATATCGAACACTGAAGCTTTCTTT.

The chain is built from TRBV2 and TRBJ1-5, with TRBD1 as a possible D gene (5 bases). Per the germline V gene, CDR1 is SNHLY and CDR2 is FYNNEI. The CDR3 covers 14 residues. Deletions cut 8 bases from V and 7 bases from J, with 18 bases between. The CDR3 here is CASGTGLWGQPQHF. The CDR3 DNA sequence: TGTGCCAGCGGAACGGGACTTTGGGGGCAGCCCCAGCATTTT.

CDR3 nucleotide sequence: TGTGCCTGGAGTACACAGGGCTACGAGCAGTACTTC. Protein product: CAWSTQGYEQYF. The V call is TRBV30, the J call TRBJ2-7; a weak D match, TRBD1 (6 bases). Deletions cut 2 bases from V and 3 bases from J, with 8 bases between. The CDR3 consists of 12 residues. Germline loops: CDR1 GTSNPN, CDR2 SVGIG (reference sequence).

V is TRBV4-2 and J is TRBJ2-3; the D gene is possibly TRBD2 (6 bases). The ends were cut back, 6 bases at V and 3 bases at J, with 16 bases in the middle. Germline CDR1 reads LGHNA; CDR2 reads YNFKEQ. The CDR3 spans 15 residues. The CDR3 region has the DNA TGTGCCAGCAGTACGGTGATTAGCGGTACAGATACGCAGTATTTT. Its translation is CASSTVISGTDTQYF.

The chain recombines TRBV6-6 with TRBJ2-3, with a possible D match to TRBD2 (6 bases). In germline, CDR1 is MNHNY, CDR2 SVGAGI (reference sequence). Trimming took 8 bases from V and 2 from J, leaving 20 bases between them. The CDR3 length is 16 residues. CDR3 sequence: CASSAGGAPYTDTQYF. The CDR3 bases are TGTGCCAGCTCCGCCGGCGGGGCCCCTTACACAGATACGCAGTATTTT.

The chain couples TRBV19 to TRBJ2-2; 9 bases are a match to TRBD1. The CDR3 is 16 residues long. V dropped 6 bases and J dropped 1; count of bases not matched to a gene: 6. Germline V gives CDR1 LNHDA, CDR2 SQIVND (reference sequence). CDR3 in amino acids: CASRGGQGKNTGELFF. The CDR3, as DNA: TGTGCCAGTAGAGGGGGACAGGGAAAGAACACCGGGGAGCTGTTTTTT.

The chain couples TRBV19 to TRBJ1-4, with D possibly TRBD1 on 5 matching bases. Germline CDR1 is LNHDA and CDR2 is SQIVND (reference sequence). V lost 4 bases and J 3 bases, leaving 9 bases between the germline ends. CDR3 length: 14 amino acids. CDR3 nucleotide sequence: TGTGCCAGTAGTAAGAGCAGGGCTAATGAAAAACTGTTTTTT. This gives the protein CASSKSRANEKLFF.

The V gene is TRBV19, the J gene TRBJ2-2; 12 nucleotides line up with TRBD1. With 9 bases clipped from V and 7 bases from J, the junction kept 6 bases outside the gene matches. The CDR3 is made up of 14 amino acids. CDR1 is LNHDA and CDR2 is SQIVND in the germline V gene (reference sequence). CDR3 sequence: CASSGTGGIGELFF. The CDR3 DNA reads as TGTGCCAGCTCCGGGACAGGGGGCATCGGGGAGCTGTTTTTT.

This chain uses TRBV7-3 with TRBJ2-7; either TRBD1 or TRBD2 may supply D (5 bases each). The length of the CDR3 is 14 residues. CDR1 is SGHTA and CDR2 is FQGTGA in the germline V gene. Trimming shortened V by 7 bases and J by 3 bases, and 16 bases separated the two germline ends. CDR3 in DNA: TGTGCCAGCACGATAGGGGACGGATTCTACGAGCAGTACTTC. Amino acids: CASTIGDGFYEQYF.

This chain connects TRBV29-1 to TRBJ1-2; 7 nucleotides match TRBD1. Losses at the gene ends were 7 bases for V and 6 bases for J; bases not matched to a gene: 8. CDR1 SQVTM and CDR2 ANQGSEA come from the germline V gene. This CDR3 is built from 12 residues. DNA for the CDR3: TGCAGCGGGAGACAGGGATCGGATGGCTACACCTTC. Its translation is CSGRQGSDGYTF.

The chain recombines TRBV7-3 with TRBJ1-4; weak D call: TRBD1 (5 bases). V lost 2 bases to trimming and J lost 8 bases, with 9 bases between them. The germline V gene encodes CDR1 SGHTA and CDR2 FQGTGA. The CDR3 length is 13 residues. The CDR3: CASSLGTGEKLFF. Here the CDR3 DNA reads TGTGCCAGCAGCTTAGGGACGGGGGAAAAACTGTTTTTT.

The CDR3 loop reads CASSEGYSGNTIYF. The CDR3 DNA reads as TGTGCCAGCAGTGAAGGCTACTCTGGAAACACCATATATTTT. This chain connects TRBV25-1 to TRBJ1-3; D is ambiguous. Germline CDR1 MGHDK, CDR2 SYGVNS. Trimming stripped 2 bases from V and 0 bases from J, with 5 bases between. This CDR3 spans 14 amino acids.

The chain joins TRBV28 to TRBJ1-1, with 8 bases identical to TRBD1. The V gene's germline CDR1 is MDHEN and CDR2 SYDVKM. The CDR3 runs 18 residues. Germline trimming cut 5 bases from V and 0 bases from J; bases unmatched to any gene: 14. CDR3 in DNA: TGTGCCAGCAGTGCTCCCGGGACAGGAGCTTACATGAACACTGAAGCTTTCTTT. This codes for CASSAPGTGAYMNTEAFF.

The chain combines TRBV7-9 with TRBJ1-5, with D possibly TRBD1 on 6 matching bases. From germline, CDR1 is SEHNR and CDR2 FQNEAQ (reference sequence). This CDR3 comprises 15 residues. V was clipped by 2 bases and J by 5 bases, with 13 bases between them. The CDR3 protein is CASSLRGGPYQPQHF. As DNA, the CDR3 is TGTGCCAGCAGCTTACGAGGGGGTCCGTATCAGCCCCAGCATTTT. Using reference TRBV7-9 and TRBJ1-5 for the parts outside the CDR3, the full variable domain is DTGVSQNPRHKITKRGQNVTFRCDPISEHNRLYWYRQTLGQGPEFLTYFQNEAQLEKSRLLSDRFSAERPKGSFSTLEIQRTEQGDSAMYLCASSLRGGPYQPQHFGDGTRLSIL.

This clone is medium-sized in the sample. The chain couples TRBV6-5 to TRBJ1-1; D gene unclear. Deletions cut 5 bases from V and 1 base from J, with 14 bases between. The CDR3 is 15 amino acids. Germline V gene data show CDR1 as MNHEY and CDR2 as SVGAGI. The CDR3 region has the DNA TGTGCCAGCAGTACCTCAACGGGAGGGAACACTGAAGCTTTCTTT. Translated: CASSTSTGGNTEAFF.

The chain links TRBV11-2 to TRBJ2-3; 12 bases fit TRBD2. CDR1 and CDR2 from the germline V gene are SGHAT and FQNNGV. There are 18 residues in the CDR3. J was trimmed by 0 bases and V by 2 bases; bases with no gene match: 6. The chain's CDR3 is CASSLFLAGGYSTDTQYF. The CDR3 region has the DNA TGTGCCAGCAGCTTATTTCTAGCGGGAGGGTATAGCACAGATACGCAGTATTTT.

The chain uses TRBV5-1 and TRBJ2-3; TRBD2 agrees at 10 bases. Germline CDR1 and CDR2: SGHRS and YFSETQ. This CDR3 region has 15 residues. V lost 2 bases and J lost 2; bases outside the gene matches: 2. Here the CDR3 DNA reads TGCGCCAGCAGCTTACTAGCGGGGATCACAGATACGCAGTATTTT. It translates to CASSLLAGITDTQYF.

The gene calls are TRBV7-3 and TRBJ2-1; tentatively, D is TRBD1 or TRBD2 (6 bases each). Trimming pared 5 bases from V and 7 bases from J, leaving 15 bases between. CDR3 length: 14 amino acids. CDR1 and CDR2 (germline): SGHTA, FQGTGA. CDR3 residues: CASSPWGAQNEQFF. The CDR3 nucleotides read TGTGCCAGCAGCCCCTGGGGGGCGCAGAATGAGCAGTTCTTC.

This chain links TRBV5-1 with TRBJ1-1, with a weak D call TRBD1 (6 bases). Germline CDR1 SGHRS, CDR2 YFSETQ. V shed 1 base and J shed 1 base, with 8 bases lying between them. The CDR3 contains 14 residues. CDR3 coding DNA: TGCGCCAGCAGCTTGCAGACAGGGAACACTGAAGCTTTCTTT. Amino acids: CASSLQTGNTEAFF.